A single sample gave rise to the 9 T cell receptor beta chains below, sequenced in a study of graft-versus-host responses after intestinal transplantation. The protocol was immunoSEQ multiplex PCR, while the TCRdb copy is restricted to in-frame clones and leaves out a portion. The sample has 35,000 to 45,000 clones, roughly 89% seen once. The source material was PBMCs, sampled about nine months after transplant. The receptors originated from a human patient who received an intestinal transplant, so some T cells may come from the graft donor.

This chain connects TRBV19 to TRBJ2-5; D is uncertain. V was shortened by 5 bases and J by 4 bases, with 2 bases between the two germline ends. Germline-derived CDR1 and CDR2 are LNHDA and SQIVND (reference sequence). The CDR3 length is 10 residues. CDR3 coding DNA: TGTGCCAGTAGTGGAGAGACCCAGTACTTC. It is translated as CASSGETQYF.

V gene TRBV30 combines with J gene TRBJ1-2; a possible D gene is TRBD1 (6 bases). This CDR3 has 16 amino acids. Germline CDR1 and CDR2: GTSNPN and SVGIG (reference sequence). V was clipped by 0 bases and J by 3 bases, with 17 bases between them. CDR3 nucleotide sequence: TGTGCCTGGAGTGTCATTCGTCAGGGGAGATACTATGGCTACACCTTC. Residues: CAWSVIRQGRYYGYTF.

V and J are TRBV4-1 and TRBJ2-1; D ambiguous. The length of the CDR3 is 13 residues. Trimming took 2 bases from V and 5 from J, leaving 7 bases between them. Germline lookup yields CDR1 MGHRA and CDR2 YSYEKL. The CDR3 loop is CASSQPRDNEQFF. The DNA of the CDR3 is TGCGCCAGCAGCCAACCCCGGGACAATGAGCAGTTCTTC.

The chain has TRBV21-1 and TRBJ2-2; the D segment call TRBD1 is taken from the table without a DNA check. TRBV21-1 is reported as a pseudogene. The CDR3 spans 16 residues. The DNA for the CDR3 is TGTGCCAGCAGCAAAGGTTCACAGGGGGTCCCCGGGGAGCTGTTTTTT. This sequence encodes CASSKGSQGVPGELFF.

The rearrangement uses TRBV13 and TRBJ2-1; TRBD2 matches 10 bases. Losses at the gene ends were 5 bases for V and 1 base for J; bases not matched to a gene: 2. Germline CDR1 PRHDT, CDR2 FYEKMQ (reference sequence). The CDR3 is 15 amino acids. The CDR3 is CASSPSGGSYNEQFF. For the CDR3, the DNA is TGTGCCAGCAGCCCTAGCGGGGGATCCTACAATGAGCAGTTCTTC.

The gene calls are TRBV7-8 and TRBJ2-5; TRBD2 might be the D (7 bases). CDR3 length: 16 amino acids. CDR1 is SGHVS, CDR2 FQNEAQ, per germline. V lost 2 bases, J lost 5 bases, and 18 bases lay in between. CDR3 in DNA: TGTGCCAGCAGCTTAACTCTAGGGGGGGCGGGTGAGACCCAGTACTTC. Translating gives CASSLTLGGAGETQYF.

The CDR3 sequence is CASSLRPRDTVGYNEQFF. DNA of the CDR3: TGTGCCAGCAGCTTACGGCCCCGGGACACCGTAGGATACAATGAGCAGTTCTTC. V and J are TRBV7-8 and TRBJ2-1, with a possible D match to TRBD1 (6 bases). The V end lost 2 bases, the J end lost 4 bases, and 21 bases lay between the germline ends. There are 18 residues in the CDR3. The germline CDR1 and CDR2 sequences are SGHVS and FQNEAQ.

The chain joins TRBV6-4 to TRBJ2-3; a possible D gene is TRBD1 (7 bases). Per the germline V gene, CDR1 is MRHNA and CDR2 is SNTAGT. The CDR3 sequence is 15 residues long. The V gene lost 0 bases and the J gene lost 2 bases, with 9 bases spanning the gap. CDR3 protein: CASSDSEGATDTQYF. The DNA for the CDR3 is TGTGCCAGCAGTGACTCGGAGGGGGCCACAGATACGCAGTATTTT.

The chain combines TRBV27 with TRBJ2-7, with 7 bases lining up with TRBD1. CDR1 MNHEY and CDR2 SMNVEV come from the germline V gene (reference sequence). J gave up 2 bases and V 9 bases, and 7 bases lay outside the gene matches. The CDR3 is 13 residues long. The CDR3 nucleotides are TGTGCCAGTTTGACAGGGAACCCCTACGAGCAGTACTTC. Protein product: CASLTGNPYEQYF.